This TCR beta chain was observed in a study of graft-versus-host responses after intestinal transplantation. Method: immunoSEQ multiplex PCR; TCRdb's copy keeps in-frame clones and lacks some. The sample contains more than 85,000 clones, roughly 80% of which appear only once. The V and J ends lost 2 bases and 5 bases respectively, with 16 bases between them. The germline gives CDR1 MNHNS, CDR2 SASEGT. This CDR3 is built from 16 residues. In regard to this clone: The antigen remains unidentified.

The sample was unstimulated CD4+ T cells sorted from spleen or lymph node cells, taken before intestinal transplant. V gene TRBV6-1 combines with J gene TRBJ2-1; no definite D call. The receptor comes from a human donor who received an intestinal transplant. The CDR3 protein is CASSELPLTLDNEQFF. The CDR3 bases are TGTGCCAGCAGTGAACTACCCCTTACCTTAGACAATGAGCAGTTCTTC.